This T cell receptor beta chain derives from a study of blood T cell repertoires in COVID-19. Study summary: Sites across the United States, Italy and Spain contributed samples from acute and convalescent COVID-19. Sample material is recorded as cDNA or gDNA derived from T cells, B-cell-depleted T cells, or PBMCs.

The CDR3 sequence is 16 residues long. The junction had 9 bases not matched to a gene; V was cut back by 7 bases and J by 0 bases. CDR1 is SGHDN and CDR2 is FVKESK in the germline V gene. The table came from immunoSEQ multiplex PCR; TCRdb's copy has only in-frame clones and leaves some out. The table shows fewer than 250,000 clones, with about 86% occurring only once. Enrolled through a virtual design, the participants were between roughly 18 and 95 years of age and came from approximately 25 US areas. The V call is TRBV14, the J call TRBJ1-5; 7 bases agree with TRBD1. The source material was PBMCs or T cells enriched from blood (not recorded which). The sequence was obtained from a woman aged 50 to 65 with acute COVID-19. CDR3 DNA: TGTGCCAGCACCCACTGGGACAGTTATAGCAATCAGCCCCAGCATTTT. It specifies CASTHWDSYSNQPQHF.